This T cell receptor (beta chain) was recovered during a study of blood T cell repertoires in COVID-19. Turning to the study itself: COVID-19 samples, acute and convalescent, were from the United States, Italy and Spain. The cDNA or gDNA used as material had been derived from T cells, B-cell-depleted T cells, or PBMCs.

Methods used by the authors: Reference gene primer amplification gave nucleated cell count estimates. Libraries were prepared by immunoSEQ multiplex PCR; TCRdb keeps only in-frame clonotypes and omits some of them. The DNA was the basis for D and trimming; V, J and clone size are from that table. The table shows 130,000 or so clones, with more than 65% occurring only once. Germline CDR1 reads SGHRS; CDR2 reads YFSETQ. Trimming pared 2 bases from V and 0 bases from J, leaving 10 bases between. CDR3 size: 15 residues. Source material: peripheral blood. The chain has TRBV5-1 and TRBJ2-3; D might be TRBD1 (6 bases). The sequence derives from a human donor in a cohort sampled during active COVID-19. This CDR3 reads CASSLSTGSTDTQYF. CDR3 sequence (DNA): TGCGCCAGCAGCTTATCGACAGGAAGCACAGATACGCAGTATTTT.